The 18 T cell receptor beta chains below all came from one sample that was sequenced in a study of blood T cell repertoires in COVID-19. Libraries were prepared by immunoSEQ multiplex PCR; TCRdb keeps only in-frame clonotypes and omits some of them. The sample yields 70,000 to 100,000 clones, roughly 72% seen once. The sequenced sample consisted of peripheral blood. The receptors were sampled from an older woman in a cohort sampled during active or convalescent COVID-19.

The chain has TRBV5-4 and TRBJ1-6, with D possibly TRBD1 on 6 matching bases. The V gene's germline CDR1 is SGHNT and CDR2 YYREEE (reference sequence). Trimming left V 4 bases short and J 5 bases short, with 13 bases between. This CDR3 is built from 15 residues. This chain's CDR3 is CASSRDIGHNSPLHF. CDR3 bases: TGTGCCAGCAGCAGGGACATCGGACATAATTCACCCCTCCACTTT.

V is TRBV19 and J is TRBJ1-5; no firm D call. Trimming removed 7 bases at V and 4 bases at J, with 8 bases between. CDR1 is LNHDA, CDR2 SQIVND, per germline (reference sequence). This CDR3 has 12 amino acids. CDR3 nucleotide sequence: TGTGCCAGTAACTTCCTTAATCAGCCCCAGCATTTT. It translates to CASNFLNQPQHF.

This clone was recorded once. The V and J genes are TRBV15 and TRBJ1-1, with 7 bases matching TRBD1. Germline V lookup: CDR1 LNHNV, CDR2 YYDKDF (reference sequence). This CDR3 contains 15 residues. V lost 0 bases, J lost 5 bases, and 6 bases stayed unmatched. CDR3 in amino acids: CATSRDNRGGTEAFF. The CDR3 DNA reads TGTGCCACCAGCAGAGATAACAGGGGTGGGACTGAAGCTTTCTTT.

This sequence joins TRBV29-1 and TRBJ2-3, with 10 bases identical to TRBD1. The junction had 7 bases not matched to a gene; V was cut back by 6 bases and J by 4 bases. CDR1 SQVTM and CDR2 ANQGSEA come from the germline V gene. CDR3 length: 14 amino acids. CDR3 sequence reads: CSVKDRGNADTQYF. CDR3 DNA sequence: TGCAGCGTAAAGGACAGGGGGAACGCAGATACGCAGTATTTT.

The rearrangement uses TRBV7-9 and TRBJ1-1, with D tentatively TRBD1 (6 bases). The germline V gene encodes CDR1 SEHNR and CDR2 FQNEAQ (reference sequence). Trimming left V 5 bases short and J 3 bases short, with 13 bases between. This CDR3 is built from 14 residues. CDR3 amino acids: CASSTRDRYTEAFF. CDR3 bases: TGTGCCAGCAGCACAAGAGACAGGTACACTGAAGCTTTCTTT.

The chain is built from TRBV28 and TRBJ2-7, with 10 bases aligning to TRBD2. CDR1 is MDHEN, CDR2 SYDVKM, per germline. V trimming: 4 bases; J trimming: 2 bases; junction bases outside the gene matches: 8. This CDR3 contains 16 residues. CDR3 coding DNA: TGTGCCAGCAGTTCCTGGGGGCTAGCGGGGGCCTACGAGCAGTACTTC. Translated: CASSSWGLAGAYEQYF.

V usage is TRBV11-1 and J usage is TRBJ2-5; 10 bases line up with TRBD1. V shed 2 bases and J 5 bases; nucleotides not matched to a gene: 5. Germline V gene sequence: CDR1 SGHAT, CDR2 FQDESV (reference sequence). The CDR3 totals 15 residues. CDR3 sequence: CASSLQGQGRETQYF. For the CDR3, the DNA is TGTGCCAGCAGCTTACAGGGACAGGGGCGCGAGACCCAGTACTTC.

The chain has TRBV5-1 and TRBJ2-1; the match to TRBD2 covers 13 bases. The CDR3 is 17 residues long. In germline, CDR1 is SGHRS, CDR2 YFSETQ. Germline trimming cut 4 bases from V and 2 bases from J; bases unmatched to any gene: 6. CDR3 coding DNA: TGCGCCAGCAGCCGAGGGACTAGCGGGGTACCCTACAATGAGCAGTTCTTC. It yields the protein CASSRGTSGVPYNEQFF.

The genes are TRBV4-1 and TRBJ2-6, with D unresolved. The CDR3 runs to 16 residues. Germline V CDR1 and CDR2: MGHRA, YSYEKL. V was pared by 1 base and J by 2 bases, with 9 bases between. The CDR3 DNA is TGCGCCAGCAGCCAAGTCGGTACCCCTGGGGCCAACGTCCTGACTTTC. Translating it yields CASSQVGTPGANVLTF.

CDR3 residues: CASSEGVSGYSYEQYF. The DNA for the CDR3 is TGTGCCAGCAGTGAAGGTGTTAGCGGCTACTCCTACGAGCAGTACTTC. V and J are TRBV2 and TRBJ2-7; TRBD2 might be the D (6 bases). This CDR3 comprises 16 residues. CDR1 and CDR2 from the germline V gene are SNHLY and FYNNEI. The germline V and J ends were trimmed by 1 base and 0 bases, with 13 bases remaining between them.

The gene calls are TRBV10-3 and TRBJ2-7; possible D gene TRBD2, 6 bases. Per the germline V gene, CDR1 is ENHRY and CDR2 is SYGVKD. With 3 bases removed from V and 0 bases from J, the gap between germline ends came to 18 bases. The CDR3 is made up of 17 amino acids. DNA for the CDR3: TGTGCCATCAGTGAATCAACCGGGGGACTTTCCTCCTACGAGCAGTACTTC. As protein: CAISESTGGLSSYEQYF.

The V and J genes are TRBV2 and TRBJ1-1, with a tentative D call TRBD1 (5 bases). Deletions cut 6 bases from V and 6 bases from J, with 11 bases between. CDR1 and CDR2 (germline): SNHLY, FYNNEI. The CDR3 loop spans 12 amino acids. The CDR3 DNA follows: TGTGCCAGCAGGGGGACTCGGGCTGAAGCTTTCTTT. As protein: CASRGTRAEAFF.

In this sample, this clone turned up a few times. The CDR3 region has the DNA TGTGCCAGCAGCCTCCTAGGGGGCACAGAGACCCAGTACTTC. This sequence encodes CASSLLGGTETQYF. The chain couples TRBV11-1 to TRBJ2-5; the match to TRBD1 covers 7 bases. Germline-derived CDR1 and CDR2 are SGHAT and FQDESV (reference sequence). This CDR3 has 14 residues. V shed 5 bases and J 4 bases; nucleotides not matched to a gene: 7.

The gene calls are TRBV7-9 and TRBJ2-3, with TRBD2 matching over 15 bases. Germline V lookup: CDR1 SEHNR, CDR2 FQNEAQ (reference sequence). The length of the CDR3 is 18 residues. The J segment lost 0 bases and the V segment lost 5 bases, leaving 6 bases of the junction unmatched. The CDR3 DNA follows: TGTGCCAGCAGCCGGACTAGCGGGGGGGCCTTGAGCACAGATACGCAGTATTTT. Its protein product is CASSRTSGGALSTDTQYF.

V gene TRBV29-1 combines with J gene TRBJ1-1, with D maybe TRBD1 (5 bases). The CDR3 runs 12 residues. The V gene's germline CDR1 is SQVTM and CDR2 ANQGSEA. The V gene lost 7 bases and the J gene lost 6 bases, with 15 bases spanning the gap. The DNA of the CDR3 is TGCAGCGCGGAGCAGGGTATCGCTGAAGCTTTCTTT. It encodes CSAEQGIAEAFF.

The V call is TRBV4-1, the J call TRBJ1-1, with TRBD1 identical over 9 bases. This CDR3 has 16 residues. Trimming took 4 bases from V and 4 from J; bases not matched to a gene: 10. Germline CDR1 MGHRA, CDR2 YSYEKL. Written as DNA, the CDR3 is TGCGCCAGCAGCCGGGACAGGGCCTTTTCGGGCACTGAAGCTTTCTTT. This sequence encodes CASSRDRAFSGTEAFF.

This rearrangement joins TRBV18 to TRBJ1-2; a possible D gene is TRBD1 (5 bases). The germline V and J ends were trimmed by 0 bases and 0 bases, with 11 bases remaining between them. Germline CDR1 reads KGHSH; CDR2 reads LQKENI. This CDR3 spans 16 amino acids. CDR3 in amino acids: CASSPPVGRANYGYTF. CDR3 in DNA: TGTGCCAGCTCACCACCGGTCGGCAGGGCTAACTATGGCTACACCTTC.

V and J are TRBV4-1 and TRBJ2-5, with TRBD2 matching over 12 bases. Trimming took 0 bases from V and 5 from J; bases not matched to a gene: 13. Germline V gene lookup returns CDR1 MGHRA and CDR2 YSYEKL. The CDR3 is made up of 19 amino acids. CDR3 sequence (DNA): TGCGCCAGCAGCCAAGATCCCCCGGGGGCTAGCGGGGGGGCGGAGACCCAGTACTTC. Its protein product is CASSQDPPGASGGAETQYF.